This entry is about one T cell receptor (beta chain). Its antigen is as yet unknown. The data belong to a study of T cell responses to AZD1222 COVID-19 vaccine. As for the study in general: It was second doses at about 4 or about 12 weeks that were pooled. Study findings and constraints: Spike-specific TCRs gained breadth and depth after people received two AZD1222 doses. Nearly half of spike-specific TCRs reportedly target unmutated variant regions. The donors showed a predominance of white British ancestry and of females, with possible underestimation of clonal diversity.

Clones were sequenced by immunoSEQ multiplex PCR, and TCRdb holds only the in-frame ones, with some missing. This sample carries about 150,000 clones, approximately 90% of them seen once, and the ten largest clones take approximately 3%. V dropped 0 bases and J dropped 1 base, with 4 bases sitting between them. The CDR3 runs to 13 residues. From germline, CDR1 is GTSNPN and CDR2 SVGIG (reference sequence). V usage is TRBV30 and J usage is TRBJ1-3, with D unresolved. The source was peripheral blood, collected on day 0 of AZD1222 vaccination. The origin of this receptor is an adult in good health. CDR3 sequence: CAWSVGSGNTIYF. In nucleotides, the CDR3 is TGTGCCTGGAGTGTGGGTTCTGGAAACACCATATATTTT.